This TCR beta chain was profiled in a study of molecular identifiers for immune sequencing clone quantification. Study-level findings and limits: Spike-in Jurkat TCR RNA from a single cell reportedly registered among about a million naive cells. Among effectors, clones above 20 RNA copies held over 97% of molecules; among naive cells, under 1%.

The CDR3 consists of 17 residues. V was trimmed by 5 bases and J by 2 bases, leaving 18 bases between them. Looked up from germline, CDR1 is SEHNR and CDR2 is FQNEAQ (reference sequence). Using a CD8+CD4-CCR7+CD45RA+ phenotype, naive CD8 T cells were sorted. One entry per CDR3 protein, called by TCRdb with MiXCR from the PCR reads. The sample gives 38,000 or so distinct CDR3 sequences, about 18% of which show up once; under 8.5% is in the top ten. At least ten counts were recorded for this clonotype. Its target is not known. This sequence originates from a human donor in good health. Some libraries in this study had Jurkat cell RNA spiked in. The sequencing input was naive CD8+ T cells from blood, with Jurkat cell RNA spiked in. As for subset: FACS-sorted CD8+CD4-CCR7+CD45RA+ naive T cells. J is TRBJ2-2 and V is TRBV7-9; D may correspond to TRBD1 or TRBD2 (5 bases each). The CDR3 reads CASSPNWDVGNTGELFF. In nucleotides, the CDR3 is TGTGCCAGCAGCCCCAACTGGGACGTCGGAAACACCGGGGAGCTGTTTTTT.